The present T cell receptor (beta chain) was sequenced within a study of PD-1 blockade in classical Hodgkin lymphoma. Only in-frame clones appear in the TCRdb table, and some are missing; sequencing was by immunoSEQ multiplex PCR. The sample carries about 26,000 clones, around 86% recorded once. The CDR3 runs 17 residues. Germline assignment: CDR1 LGHNA and CDR2 YNFKEQ. V was cut by 1 base and J by 1 base, with 14 bases left in between. Following autologous stem cell transplantation, relapse occurred in every patient, and exposure to brentuximab vedotin varied. This clonotype was sampled from a human donor with classical Hodgkin lymphoma. V usage is TRBV4-2 and J usage is TRBJ2-4; D perhaps matches TRBD2 (6 bases). Specimen: peripheral blood mononuclear cells (PBMCs), collected at baseline. DNA for the CDR3: TGTGCCAGCAGCCAAGGAGTTCGGGGGAGCGCCAAAAACATTCAGTACTTC. It yields the protein CASSQGVRGSAKNIQYF.